The sequence of this TCR beta chain was determined in a study of blood T cell repertoires in COVID-19. About the study: From the United States, Italy and Spain came samples of acute and convalescent COVID-19. Sources were T cells, B-cell-depleted T cells, or PBMCs; the material itself was cDNA or gDNA.

Per the original methods: Estimation of nucleated cell counts relied on the amplification of reference gene primers. Libraries were prepared by immunoSEQ multiplex PCR; TCRdb keeps only in-frame clonotypes and omits some of them. The V and J calls and clone size were taken over from that table, and D and trimming were inferred from the DNA. Counted here are 250,000 to 300,000 clones, about four fifths occurring once; the ten biggest clones make up 5%. The V and J ends lost 7 bases and 5 bases, in that order; junction bases with no gene match: 10. Germline CDR1 and CDR2: SNHLY and FYNNEI. This CDR3 has 14 amino acids. Cohort allocation depended upon clinical history that participants reported.

Sample: PBMCs or T cells enriched from blood (not recorded which). The chain uses TRBV2 and TRBJ2-7, with 8 nucleotides matching TRBD1. This sequence was found in a man between 35 and 55 years old who had been exposed to COVID-19. The CDR3 loop is CASIPGQGPNEQYF. CDR3 DNA sequence: TGTGCCAGCATTCCCGGACAGGGACCAAACGAGCAGTACTTC.